The text below deals with one TCR beta chain. It lacks a known antigen. No base quality values were provided; no much bigger clone lies one nucleotide off. The library was made by UMI-ligation and nested PCR. Four rounds of PCR, run with the SP2 primer together with nested alpha and beta constant region primers, were used to amplify the ligated cDNA. For the blood and skin samples, TCR RNA was reverse transcribed with SuperScript IV using primers for the alpha and beta constant regions. T4 RNA ligase 1 was used to ligate an oligonucleotide containing the Illumina SP2 primer and a UMI to the 3' end of the cDNA. The 12-nucleotide UMI consisted of two random hexamers with an eight-base spacer between the hexamers to prevent hairpin formation. From the second PCR onward, TCR alpha and beta chain libraries were processed separately and dual indexed for multiplexing. After pooling, the indexed libraries were analyzed by capillary electrophoresis and sequenced on either an Illumina MiSeq or NextSeq. Libraries were spiked with PhiX DNA at 5-7% so that base diversity was increased and cluster recognition was improved. In the original analysis: Demultiplexor pulled UMIs out of read 2, joined the UMIs with the TCR sequence from read 1, and separated reads according to sample indices. V and J genes and V-J junctions were identified by Decombinator, which gave every TCR a five-part identifier that included V and J deletions. Collapsinator relied on UMIs to correct both sequencing errors and PCR amplification heterogeneity, producing a UMI-based abundance for each TCR. CDR3Translator turned identifiers into nucleotide sequence, translated that sequence into amino acids, and pulled out CDR3 regions based on terminal motifs. Error-corrected counts of alpha and beta TCRs from blood and skin were compared after being normalized to the amount of input RNA. TCRdb itself trimmed the public reads at Q25 with fastp, ran MiXCR and retained productive beta chains. Every CDR3 protein is listed once, alongside the most common genes and DNA of its rows. These V and J calls derive from TCRdb rather than the authors' analysis. Recorded for this sample are 20,000 to 25,000 distinct CDR3 sequences; approximately 5.7% of them occurred a single time. The ten biggest clones cover under 7.5% of the sample.

The treatment or condition label here, explained by the study, means: skin biopsy from PPD injection site in Mantoux-positive individual. The study reported a robust and sensitive protocol to amplify, sequence and analyze TCRs, based on 3' ligation of a UMI-containing oligonucleotide to TCR cDNA. The tuberculin skin test biopsies were taken from PPD-injected sites in individuals who had a positive Mantoux test. Before reverse transcription, total RNA that had not been cell sorted was treated with RQ1 DNase, with a target input of roughly 1 to 1,100 ng. Libraries were prepared from skin biopsies and whole blood to test how robust the pipeline was in samples where T cells are a minority population. The record originates from a study of naive and memory T cell subsets (dated by TCRdb to 2016 to 2017). In the study overall: The figure summarizing the skin biopsy and whole blood samples listed about ten blood donors, 7 tuberculin skin test biopsies and 3 saline control biopsies. Skin biopsies were taken from tuberculin skin test sites or from saline-injected control sites and were processed for RNA extraction as described before. PCR2 was typically run as a SYBR Green qPCR and stopped at a set threshold, although low-input samples could use end-point PCR of about 6 cycles instead.

V and J lose 5 bases and 2 bases, and a span of 16 bases separates them. Counted from cysteine to phenylalanine, this CDR3 has 15 amino acids. Of all the DNA, just the CDR3 is kept, 45 bases in frame from base 1. For CDR1 and CDR2, the germline V gene (reference sequence) lists LNHDA and SQIVND. Study-level results and caveats: The RNA-based method was acknowledged as potentially sensitive to TCR transcript changes with T cell activation and differentiation. The higher numbers of TCRs at tuberculin skin test sites were interpreted as T cell infiltration of a delayed type IV hypersensitivity reaction. Details of skin biopsy collection and RNA processing were not given in the paper but were referenced to earlier studies. TCR sequences were reportedly recovered from both skin biopsy types, with far more TCRs at tuberculin skin test sites.

The sample in question was skin, obtained from a tuberculin skin test site. The sequence came from an adult in good health. The rearrangement combines TRBV19 with TRBJ2-7; D gene: possibly TRBD1, on 6 matching bases. The DNA reads as follows: TGTGCCAGTAGTGACCCGGGACACCTACCCTACGAGCAGTACTTC. This translates into CASSDPGHLPYEQYF.